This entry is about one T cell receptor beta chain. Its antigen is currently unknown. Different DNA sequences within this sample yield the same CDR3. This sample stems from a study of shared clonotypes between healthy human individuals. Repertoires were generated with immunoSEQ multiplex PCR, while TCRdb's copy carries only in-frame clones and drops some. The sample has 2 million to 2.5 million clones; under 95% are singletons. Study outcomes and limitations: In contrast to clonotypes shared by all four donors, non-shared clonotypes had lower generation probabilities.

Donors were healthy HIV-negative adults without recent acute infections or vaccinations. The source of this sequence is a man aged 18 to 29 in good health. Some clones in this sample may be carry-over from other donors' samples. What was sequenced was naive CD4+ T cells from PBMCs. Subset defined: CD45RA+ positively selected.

As DNA, the CDR3 is TGTGCCAGCAGTTTACGGGGTAGCTCCTACAATGAGCAGTTCTTC. It translates to CASSLRGSSYNEQFF. This rearrangement joins TRBV28 to TRBJ2-1, with D maybe TRBD2 (5 bases). This CDR3 region has 15 residues. V gave up 2 bases and J gave up 0 bases, with 8 bases separating them. The germline CDR1 and CDR2 sequences are MDHEN and SYDVKM.